The 9 T cell receptor beta chains in this list originate from one sample, sequenced in a study of monozygotic twins with inflammatory bowel disease. TCRdb reprocessed the 5' RACE reads, with one entry per CDR3 protein and no DNA. Its clone listing holds roughly 200,000 distinct CDR3 sequences. The sequenced sample was blood. These receptors were collected from a human donor with ulcerative colitis or Crohn's disease, or a healthy co-twin of an affected twin (not recorded which).

The chain joins TRBV5-5 to TRBJ2-1; the D gene TCRdb calls, TRBD2, cannot be checked with no DNA. The CDR3 covers 13 residues. CDR1 is SGHKS and CDR2 is YYEKEE in the germline V gene (reference sequence). This CDR3 is CASWNSGYNEQFF.

The genes are TRBV19 and TRBJ2-7; TCRdb designates TRBD2, a call that cannot be tested without DNA. This CDR3 has 14 amino acids. Germline V lookup: CDR1 LNHDA, CDR2 SQIVND (reference sequence). CDR3 sequence reads: CASSIGGMSYEQYF.

The chain uses TRBV5-6 and TRBJ2-2; the D gene TCRdb calls, TRBD1, cannot be checked with no DNA. This CDR3 contains 16 residues. Germline V lookup: CDR1 SGHDT, CDR2 YYEEEE. This CDR3 reads CASSHSKGQNPGELFF.

The rearrangement joins TRBV7-3 to TRBJ1-1; as DNA is missing, the TRBD1 call by TCRdb cannot be tested. The germline V gene encodes CDR1 SGHTA and CDR2 FQGTGA. This CDR3 has 14 residues. CDR3 loop: CASSATGVNTEAFF.

V usage is TRBV29-1 and J usage is TRBJ2-1. This CDR3 has 13 amino acids. The germline V gene encodes CDR1 SQVTM and CDR2 ANQGSEA. CDR3 in amino acids: CSVEEASYNEQFF.

The CDR3 reads CSARDNRQPNEKLFF. V is TRBV20-1 and J is TRBJ1-4. This CDR3 is built from 15 residues. In germline, CDR1 is DFQATT, CDR2 SNEGSKA (reference sequence).

The rearrangement uses TRBV4-1 and TRBJ1-1. CDR1 is MGHRA and CDR2 is YSYEKL in the germline V gene. This CDR3 has 13 residues. The CDR3 is CASSQWSWEEAFF.

J is TRBJ2-7 and V is TRBV6-1; the D gene TCRdb calls, TRBD2, cannot be checked with no DNA. Germline lookup yields CDR1 MNHNS and CDR2 SASEGT. CDR3 length: 14 amino acids. CDR3 sequence: CATCSGGLRDEQYF.

The gene calls are TRBV5-4 and TRBJ1-1; TCRdb proposes TRBD1, but this gene call is untestable without DNA. The CDR3 consists of 14 residues. Germline V gene data show CDR1 as SGHNT and CDR2 as YYREEE (reference sequence). CDR3 sequence: CASSAGTGNTEAFF.